Presented here are 6 T cell receptor beta chains from one specimen sequenced in a study of blood T cell repertoires in COVID-19. Clones were read by immunoSEQ multiplex PCR, and TCRdb kept only the in-frame ones, dropping some. The sample has approximately 97,000 clones; about 85% are singletons. Sample: peripheral blood. The receptor source for this set is a man older than 75 with acute or convalescent COVID-19.

The rearrangement joins TRBV7-2 to TRBJ2-7; D may be TRBD2 (6 bases). Deletions cut 0 bases from V and 1 base from J, with 10 bases between. This CDR3 is built from 15 residues. CDR1 and CDR2 from the germline V gene are SGHTA and FQGNSA. This CDR3 reads CASSLASGVSYEQYF. For the CDR3, the DNA is TGTGCCAGCAGCTTAGCATCGGGAGTGTCCTACGAGCAGTACTTC.

The V call is TRBV28, the J call TRBJ2-7; D gene ambiguous. The CDR3 is 13 residues long. Germline assignment: CDR1 MDHEN and CDR2 SYDVKM. The V end lost 2 bases, the J end lost 3 bases, and 8 bases lay between the germline ends. The CDR3 sequence: CASSLPHFYEQYF. The CDR3, as DNA: TGTGCCAGCAGTTTACCCCACTTCTACGAGCAGTACTTC.

This chain uses TRBV11-2 with TRBJ2-2; perhaps TRBD2 as D (6 bases). The CDR3 is 13 amino acids. CDR1 and CDR2 (germline): SGHAT, FQNNGV. V lost 2 bases and J 10 bases, leaving 11 bases between the germline ends. The CDR3 loop reads CASSLSGRVELFF. In DNA form, the CDR3 reads TGTGCCAGCAGCTTAAGCGGGCGCGTGGAGCTGTTTTTT.

The chain couples TRBV19 to TRBJ2-1, with TRBD2 matching over 10 bases. CDR1 is LNHDA and CDR2 is SQIVND in the germline V gene (reference sequence). The CDR3 contains 15 residues. J was trimmed by 6 bases and V by 5 bases; bases with no gene match: 7. This chain's CDR3 is CASSSGLAASNEQFF. CDR3 coding DNA: TGTGCCAGTAGTTCAGGACTAGCGGCGTCCAATGAGCAGTTCTTC. Full variable domain (missing parts from reference TRBV19 and TRBJ2-1): DGGITQSPKYLFRKEGQNVTLSCEQNLNHDAMYWYRQDPGQGLRLIYYSQIVNDFQKGDIAEGYSVSREKKESFPLTVTSAQKNPTAFYLCASSSGLAASNEQFFGPGTRLTVL.

This rearrangement joins TRBV6-2 or TRBV6-3 to TRBJ1-5; D is undetermined. Trimming pared 4 bases from V and 0 bases from J, leaving 13 bases between. Per germline, CDR1 MNHEY and CDR2 SVGEGT. The CDR3 extends over 16 amino acids. This CDR3 reads CASSSRREASNQPQHF. The CDR3 bases are TGTGCCAGCAGTTCCCGACGGGAGGCTAGCAATCAGCCCCAGCATTTT.

The genes are TRBV7-9 and TRBJ2-2, with 13 bases lining up with TRBD2. J was trimmed by 0 bases and V by 8 bases; bases with no gene match: 6. This CDR3 is 17 amino acids long. Germline V gives CDR1 SEHNR, CDR2 FQNEAQ (reference sequence). CDR3 amino acids: CASAGTSGNTNTGELFF. CDR3 in DNA: TGTGCCAGCGCCGGGACTAGCGGGAATACGAACACCGGGGAGCTGTTTTTT. Full variable domain (outside the CDR3, taken from reference TRBV7-9 and TRBJ2-2): DTGVSQNPRHKITKRGQNVTFRCDPISEHNRLYWYRQTLGQGPEFLTYFQNEAQLEKSRLLSDRFSAERPKGSFSTLEIQRTEQGDSAMYLCASAGTSGNTNTGELFFGEGSRLTVL.